Listed below are T cell receptor beta chains from one sample, sequenced in a study of memory CD4+ T cells and cytomegalovirus serostatus. Repertoires were generated with immunoSEQ multiplex PCR, while TCRdb's copy carries only in-frame clones and drops some. The table records more than 45,000 clones, 82% of them present only once. Sequencing used memory CD4+ T cells from blood. These receptors originate from an adult in good health and CMV-seronegative. The CDR3 runs from the conserved cysteine through the conserved F or W. A D gene is named only where the DNA matches it firmly. The listing skips clone size in some rows; elsewhere it reads once, few, many or a size class.

CDR3 protein | CDR3 DNA | D gene | J gene | V gene | clone size
CASSSHSGEGYEQYF | TGTGCCAGTAGTTCCCACAGTGGTGAGGGCTACGAGCAGTACTTC | NA | TRBJ2-7 | TRBV19 | NA
CAISERDRTDTQYF | TGTGCCATCAGTGAGCGGGACCGCACAGATACGCAGTATTTT | NA | TRBJ2-3 | TRBV10-3 | NA
CASSIRGLRDTEAFF | TGTGCCAGTAGTATACGAGGTCTCCGGGACACTGAAGCTTTCTTT | NA | TRBJ1-1 | TRBV19 | NA
CASSPARGYEQYF | TGTGCCAGCAGCCCTGCGAGGGGCTACGAGCAGTACTTC | NA | TRBJ2-7 | TRBV11-2 | few
CASSSQGSGVSPLHF | TGTGCCAGCAGCTCACAGGGTTCCGGAGTCTCACCCCTCCACTTT | NA | TRBJ1-6 | TRBV7-9 | once
CASSPRLAQETQYF | TGTGCCAGCAGCCCCCGACTAGCGCAAGAGACCCAGTACTTC | TRBD2 | TRBJ2-5 | TRBV7-2 | NA
CASSQEGGAGGYTF | TGCGCCAGCAGCCAAGAGGGGGGCGCGGGTGGCTACACCTTC | NA | TRBJ1-2 | TRBV4-3 | NA
CASSPGTANTEAFF | TGCGCCAGCAGCCCCGGGACAGCGAACACTGAAGCTTTCTTT | TRBD1 | TRBJ1-1 | TRBV5-1 | few
CASSFTPDHGWKKLFF | TGTGCCAGCAGTTTTACCCCTGACCACGGTTGGAAAAAACTGTTTTTT | NA | TRBJ1-4 | TRBV27 | once
CASRKENTGELFF | TGCGCCAGCAGAAAAGAAAACACCGGGGAGCTGTTTTTT | NA | TRBJ2-2 | TRBV4-1 | NA
CSASTADEAFF | TGCAGTGCTAGTACGGCGGATGAAGCTTTCTTT | NA | TRBJ1-1 | TRBV20-1 | NA
CASSEDYRVRHGYTF | TGTGCCAGCAGTGAAGATTACAGGGTCCGCCATGGCTACACCTTC | NA | TRBJ1-2 | TRBV6-1 | NA
CASSPRQGALSGELFF | TGTGCCAGCAGCCCCCGACAGGGGGCGCTTAGCGGGGAGCTGTTTTTT | TRBD1 | TRBJ2-2 | TRBV7-2 | NA
CASRTGVYGYTF | TGTGCCAGCAGGACAGGGGTCTATGGCTACACCTTC | TRBD1 | TRBJ1-2 | TRBV2 | NA
CASTPSGSKDGYTF | TGTGCCAGCACCCCCTCCGGGAGCAAGGATGGCTACACCTTC | NA | TRBJ1-2 | TRBV28 | NA
CASSLQTGLNQPQHF | TGTGCCAGCAGCTTACAGACAGGGCTCAATCAGCCCCAGCATTTT | TRBD1 | TRBJ1-5 | TRBV7-6 | few
CASSSSHPAYEQYF | TGTGCCAGCTCCTCATCCCATCCCGCCTACGAGCAGTACTTC | NA | TRBJ2-7 | TRBV18 | NA
CASSPRGRPNTGELFF | TGTGCCAGCAGCCCACGGGGCAGACCGAACACCGGGGAGCTGTTTTTT | NA | TRBJ2-2 | TRBV5-6 | NA
CASSAGGFRSEAFF | TGTGCCAGCAGTGCCGGCGGGTTCAGGTCTGAAGCTTTCTTT | NA | TRBJ1-1 | TRBV28 | NA
CASSLGTGGTEAFF | TGTGCCAGCTCACTCGGGACAGGGGGAACTGAAGCTTTCTTT | TRBD1 | TRBJ1-1 | TRBV18 | few
CASSLDSGVSFETQYF | TGTGCCAGCAGCTTGGATTCCGGGGTTAGCTTTGAGACCCAGTACTTC | NA | TRBJ2-5 | TRBV5-6 | NA
CASSEALWASEYEQYF | TGTGCCAGCAGTGAAGCACTTTGGGCTTCCGAATACGAGCAGTACTTC | NA | TRBJ2-7 | TRBV2 | NA
CASRRQETQYF | TGCGCCAGCAGGCGCCAAGAGACCCAGTACTTC | NA | TRBJ2-5 | TRBV10-2 | NA
CAWKPLFRETQYF | TGTGCCTGGAAACCCTTATTCCGAGAGACCCAGTACTTC | NA | TRBJ2-5 | TRBV30 | few
CASSLGRINYGYTF | TGTGCCAGCAGCTTGGGACGGATAAACTATGGCTACACCTTC | NA | TRBJ1-2 | TRBV11-2 | NA
CASSQDWDLATQYF | TGCGCCAGCAGCCAAGACTGGGACTTAGCTACGCAGTATTTT | NA | TRBJ2-3 | TRBV4-1 | NA
CASSLGDSTYGYTF | TGTGCCAGCAGCTTAGGTGACAGTACCTATGGCTACACCTTC | NA | TRBJ1-2 | TRBV7-8 | NA
CASKELPSTDTQYF | TGCGCCAGCAAGGAGCTTCCTAGCACAGATACGCAGTATTTT | NA | TRBJ2-3 | TRBV5-1 | few